This T cell receptor beta chain was identified in a study of blood T cell repertoires in COVID-19. Looking at the study overall: COVID-19 samples from acute and convalescent phases originated in the United States, Italy and Spain. PBMCs, B-cell-depleted T cells, or T cells provided the cDNA or gDNA that made up the material.

The Seattle site enrolled patients during active infection and followed them longitudinally. Methods used by the authors: Amplification of reference gene primers was used by the study to estimate nucleated cell counts. This table comes from immunoSEQ multiplex PCR, and its TCRdb copy is limited to in-frame clones, with some not included. For V, J and clone size, that table is used; D and trimming come from the DNA. The data contain about 120,000 clones, almost 90% of them singletons. The sequence derives from a woman aged 55 to 70 with COVID-19, enrolled during active disease. Specimen: peripheral blood.

The CDR3 sequence is CASSIMTGGNTGELFF. The CDR3 DNA is TGCGCCAGCAGCATAATGACAGGGGGGAACACCGGGGAGCTGTTTTTT. V is TRBV5-1 and J is TRBJ2-2, with TRBD1 matching over 9 bases. The CDR3 is 16 amino acids. Trimming took 4 bases from V and 1 from J; bases not matched to a gene: 5. CDR1 SGHRS and CDR2 YFSETQ come from the germline V gene.